This T cell receptor (beta chain) was obtained from a study of a mutant IDH1 vaccine in newly diagnosed glioma. Across the whole study: Vaccine dosing followed radiotherapy by 4-6 weeks, or accompanied temozolomide cycles. Most patients had radiochemotherapy with temozolomide before enrollment; others had one alone.

On this clone: Its matching antigen is unknown.

This table comes from immunoSEQ multiplex PCR, and its TCRdb copy is limited to in-frame clones, with some not included. The sample yields about 40,000 clones, about 80% seen once. The CDR3 has 15 residues. V shed 3 bases and J shed 7 bases, with 16 bases lying between them. CDR1 is WNHNN and CDR2 is SYGVQD in the germline V gene (reference sequence). Described time point: week 11, during vaccination. The vaccine gave 300 ug of a 20-mer mutant IDH1 peptide subcutaneously per dose. J is TRBJ1-5 and V is TRBV10-1, with D perhaps matching TRBD1 (5 bases). The receptor was isolated from a woman in her twenties or thirties with glioma. Some clones in this sample may be carry-over from other donors' samples. Sequencing was performed on peripheral blood mononuclear cells (PBMCs), taken from a glioma patient whose treatment included an IDH1 peptide vaccine. This CDR3 reads CASSEGAPGEQPQHF. The CDR3 DNA sequence: TGCGCCAGCAGTGAAGGGGCCCCCGGGGAACAGCCCCAGCATTTT.